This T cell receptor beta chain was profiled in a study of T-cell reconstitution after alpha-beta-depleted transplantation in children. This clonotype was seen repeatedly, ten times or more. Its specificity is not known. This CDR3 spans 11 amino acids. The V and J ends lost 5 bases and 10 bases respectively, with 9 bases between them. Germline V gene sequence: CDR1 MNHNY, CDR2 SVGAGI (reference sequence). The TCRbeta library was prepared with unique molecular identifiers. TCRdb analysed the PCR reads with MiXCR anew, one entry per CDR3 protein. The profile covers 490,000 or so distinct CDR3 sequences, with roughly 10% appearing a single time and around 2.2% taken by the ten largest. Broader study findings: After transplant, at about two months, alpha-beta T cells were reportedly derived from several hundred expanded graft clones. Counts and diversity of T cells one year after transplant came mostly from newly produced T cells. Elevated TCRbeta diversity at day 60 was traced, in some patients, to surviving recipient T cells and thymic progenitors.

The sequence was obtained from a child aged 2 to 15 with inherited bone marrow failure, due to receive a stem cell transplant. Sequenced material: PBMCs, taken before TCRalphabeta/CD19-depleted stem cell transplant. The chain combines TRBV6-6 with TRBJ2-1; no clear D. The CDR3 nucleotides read TGTGCCAGCAGTCCCAGTTTGGAGCAGTTCTTC. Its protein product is CASSPSLEQFF.